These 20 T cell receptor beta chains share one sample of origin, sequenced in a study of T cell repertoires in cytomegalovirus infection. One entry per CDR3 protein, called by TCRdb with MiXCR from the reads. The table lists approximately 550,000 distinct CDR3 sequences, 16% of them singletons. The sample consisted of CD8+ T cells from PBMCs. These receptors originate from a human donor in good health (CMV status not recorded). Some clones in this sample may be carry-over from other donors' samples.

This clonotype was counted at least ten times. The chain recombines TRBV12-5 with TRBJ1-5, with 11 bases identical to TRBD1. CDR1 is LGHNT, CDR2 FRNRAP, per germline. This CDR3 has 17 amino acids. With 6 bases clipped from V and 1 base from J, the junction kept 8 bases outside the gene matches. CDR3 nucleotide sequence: TGTGCTAGTGGGCAGGACAGGGGGCGGTTGAGCAATCAGCCCCAGCATTTT. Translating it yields CASGQDRGRLSNQPQHF. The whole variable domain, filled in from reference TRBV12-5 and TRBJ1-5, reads DARVTQTPRHKVTEMGQEVTMRCQPILGHNTVFWYRQTMMQGLELLAYFRNRAPLDDSGMPKDRFSAEMPDATLATLKIQPSEPRDSAVYFCASGQDRGRLSNQPQHFGDGTRLSIL.

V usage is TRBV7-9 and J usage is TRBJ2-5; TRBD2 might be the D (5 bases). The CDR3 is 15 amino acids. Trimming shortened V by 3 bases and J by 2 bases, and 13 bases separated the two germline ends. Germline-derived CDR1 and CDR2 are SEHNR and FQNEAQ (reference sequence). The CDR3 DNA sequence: TGTGCCAGCAGCTTTCTAAGTTCGGGACAAGAGACCCAGTACTTC. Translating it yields CASSFLSSGQETQYF.

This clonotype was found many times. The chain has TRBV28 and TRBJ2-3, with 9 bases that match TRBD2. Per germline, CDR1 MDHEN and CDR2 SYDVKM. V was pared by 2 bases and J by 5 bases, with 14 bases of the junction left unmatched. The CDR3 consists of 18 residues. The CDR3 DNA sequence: TGTGCCAGCAGTTTAAGGACTAGCGTCCTATTAATGGGAGATACGCAGTATTTT. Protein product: CASSLRTSVLLMGDTQYF.

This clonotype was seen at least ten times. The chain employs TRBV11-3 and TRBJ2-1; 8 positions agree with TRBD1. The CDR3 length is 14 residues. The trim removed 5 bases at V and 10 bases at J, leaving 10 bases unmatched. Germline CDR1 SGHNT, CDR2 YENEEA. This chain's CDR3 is CASSRADRGREQFF. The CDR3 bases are TGTGCCAGCAGCCGTGCTGACAGGGGCCGGGAGCAGTTCTTC.

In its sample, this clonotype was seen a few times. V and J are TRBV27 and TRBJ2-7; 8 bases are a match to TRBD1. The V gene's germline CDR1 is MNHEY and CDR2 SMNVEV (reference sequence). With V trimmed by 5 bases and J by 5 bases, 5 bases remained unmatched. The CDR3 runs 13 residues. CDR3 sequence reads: CASSLTGAHEQYF. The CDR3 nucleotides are TGTGCCAGCAGTCTGACAGGGGCCCACGAGCAGTACTTC.

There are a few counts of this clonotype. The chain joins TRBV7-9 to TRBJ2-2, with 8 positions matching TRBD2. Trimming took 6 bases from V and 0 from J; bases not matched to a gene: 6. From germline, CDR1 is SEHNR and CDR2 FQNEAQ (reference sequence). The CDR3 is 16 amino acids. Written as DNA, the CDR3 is TGTGCCAGCAGTCGGCCCGGGGGGGCGAACACCGGGGAGCTGTTTTTT. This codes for CASSRPGGANTGELFF.

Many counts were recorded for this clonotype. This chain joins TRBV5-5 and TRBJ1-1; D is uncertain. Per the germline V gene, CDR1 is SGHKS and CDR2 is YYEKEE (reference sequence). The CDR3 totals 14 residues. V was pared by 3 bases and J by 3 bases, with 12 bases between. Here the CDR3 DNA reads TGTGCCAGCAGCTACCAATCCGGGTACACTGAAGCTTTCTTT. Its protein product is CASSYQSGYTEAFF.

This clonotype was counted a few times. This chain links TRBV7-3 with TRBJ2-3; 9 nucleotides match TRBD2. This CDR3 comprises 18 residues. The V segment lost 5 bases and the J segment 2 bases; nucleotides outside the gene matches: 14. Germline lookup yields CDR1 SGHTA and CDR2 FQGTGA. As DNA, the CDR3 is TGTGCCAGCAGCCAGGGTTCTGTAGCGGGGGAGTTCACAGATACGCAGTATTTT. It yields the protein CASSQGSVAGEFTDTQYF.

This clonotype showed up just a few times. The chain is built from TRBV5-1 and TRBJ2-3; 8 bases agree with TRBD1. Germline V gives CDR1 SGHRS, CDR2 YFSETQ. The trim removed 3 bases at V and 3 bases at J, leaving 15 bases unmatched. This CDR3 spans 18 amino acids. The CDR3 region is CASSYQGAVGRATDTQYF. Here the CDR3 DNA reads TGCGCCAGCAGCTACCAGGGGGCCGTCGGCAGGGCGACAGATACGCAGTATTTT.

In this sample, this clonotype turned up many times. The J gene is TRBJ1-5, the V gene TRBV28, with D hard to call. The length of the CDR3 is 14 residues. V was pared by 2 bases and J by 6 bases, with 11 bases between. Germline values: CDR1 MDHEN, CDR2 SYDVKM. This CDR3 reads CASSLMGEIQPQHF. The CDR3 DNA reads TGTGCCAGCAGTTTAATGGGAGAGATTCAGCCCCAGCATTTT.

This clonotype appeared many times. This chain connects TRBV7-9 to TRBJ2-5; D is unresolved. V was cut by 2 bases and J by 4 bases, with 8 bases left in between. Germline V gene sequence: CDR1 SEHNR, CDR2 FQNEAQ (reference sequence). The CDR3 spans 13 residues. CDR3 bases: TGTGCCAGCAGCTTACATGACCCAGAGACCCAGTACTTC. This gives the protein CASSLHDPETQYF.

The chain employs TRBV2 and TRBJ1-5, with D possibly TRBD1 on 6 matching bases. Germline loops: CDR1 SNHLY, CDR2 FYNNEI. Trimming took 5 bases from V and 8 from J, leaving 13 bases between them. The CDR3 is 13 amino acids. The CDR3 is CASSYRVWEPQHF. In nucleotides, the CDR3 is TGTGCCAGCAGTTACAGGGTATGGGAGCCCCAGCATTTT. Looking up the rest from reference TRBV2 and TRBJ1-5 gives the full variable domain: EPEVTQTPSHQVTQMGQEVILRCVPISNHLYFYWYRQILGQKVEFLVSFYNNEISEKSEIFDDQFSVERPDGSNFTLKIRSTKLEDSAMYFCASSYRVWEPQHFGDGTRLSIL.

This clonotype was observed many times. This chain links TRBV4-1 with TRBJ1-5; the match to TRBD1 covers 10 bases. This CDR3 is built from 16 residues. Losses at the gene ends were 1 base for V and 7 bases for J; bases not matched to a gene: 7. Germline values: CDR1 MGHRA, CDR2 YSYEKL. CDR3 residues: CASSQGVWDRGQPQHF. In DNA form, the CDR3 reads TGCGCCAGCAGCCAAGGTGTATGGGACAGGGGCCAGCCCCAGCATTTT.

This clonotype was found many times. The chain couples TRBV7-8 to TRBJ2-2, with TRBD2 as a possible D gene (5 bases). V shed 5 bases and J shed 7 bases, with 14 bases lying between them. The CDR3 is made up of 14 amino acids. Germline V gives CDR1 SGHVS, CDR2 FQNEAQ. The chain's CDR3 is CASSPRVVGGELFF. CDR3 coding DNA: TGTGCCAGCAGCCCGAGGGTTGTTGGCGGGGAGCTGTTTTTT.

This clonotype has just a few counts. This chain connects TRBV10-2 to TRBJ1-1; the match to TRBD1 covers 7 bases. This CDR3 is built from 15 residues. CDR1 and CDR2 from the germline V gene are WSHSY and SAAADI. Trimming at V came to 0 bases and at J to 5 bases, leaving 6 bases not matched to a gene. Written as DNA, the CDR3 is TGCGCCAGCAGTGAGTCGGGCCAGGGGGAAACTGAAGCTTTCTTT. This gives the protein CASSESGQGETEAFF.

The CDR3 region is CASSVGSLDTEAFF. In nucleotides, the CDR3 is TGTGCCAGCAGCGTAGGCTCACTGGACACTGAAGCTTTCTTT. The V call is TRBV9, the J call TRBJ1-1; no definite D call. The CDR3 has 14 residues. V lost 0 bases, J lost 3 bases, and 9 bases lay in between. Germline CDR1 reads SGDLS; CDR2 reads YYNGEE.

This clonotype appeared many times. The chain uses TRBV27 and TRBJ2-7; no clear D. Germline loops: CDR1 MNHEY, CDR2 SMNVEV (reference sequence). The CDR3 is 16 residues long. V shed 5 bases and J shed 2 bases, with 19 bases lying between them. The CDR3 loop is CASSPSLGGLTYEQYF. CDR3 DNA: TGTGCCAGCAGTCCGTCCCTAGGTGGCTTAACCTACGAGCAGTACTTC.

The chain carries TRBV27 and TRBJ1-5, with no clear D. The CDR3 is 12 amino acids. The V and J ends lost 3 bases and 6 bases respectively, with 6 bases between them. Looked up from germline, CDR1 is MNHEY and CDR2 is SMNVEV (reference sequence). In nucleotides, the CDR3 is TGTGCCAGCAGTTTTCCCCGTCAGCCCCAGCATTTT. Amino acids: CASSFPRQPQHF.

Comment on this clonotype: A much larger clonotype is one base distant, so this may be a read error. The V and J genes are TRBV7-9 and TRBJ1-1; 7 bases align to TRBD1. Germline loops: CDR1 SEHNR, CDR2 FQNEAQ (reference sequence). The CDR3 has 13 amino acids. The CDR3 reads CASSRGQRTEASF. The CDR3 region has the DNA TGTGCCAGCAGCCGGGGACAGAGGACTGAAGCTTCCTTT.

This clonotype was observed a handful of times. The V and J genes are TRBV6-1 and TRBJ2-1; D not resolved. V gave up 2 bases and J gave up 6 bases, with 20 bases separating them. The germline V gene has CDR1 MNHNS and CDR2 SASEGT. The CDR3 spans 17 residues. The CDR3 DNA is TGTGCCAGCAGTGAATCCCAGGCCTGGGATTGGGGCAATGAGCAGTTCTTC. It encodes CASSESQAWDWGNEQFF.